Each of the 26 T cell receptor beta chains below was sequenced from the same sample in a study of OX40 agonist ivuxolimab in advanced cancers. Profiled with immunoSEQ multiplex PCR; TCRdb holds only in-frame clones, not every one. Among some 150,000 clones, 90% were seen once, and the ten largest hold 1.1%. Material: CD4+ or CD8+ T cells sorted from blood, obtained in a trial of the OX40 agonist ivuxolimab. The receptor set was obtained from an adult with an advanced solid tumor such as melanoma, head and neck, liver or kidney cancer.

V usage is TRBV5-1 and J usage is TRBJ2-5, with 12 bases fitting TRBD1. The V gene end was trimmed by 0 bases and the J gene end by 4 bases; junction bases not matched to a gene: 4. This CDR3 is built from 16 residues. Germline V CDR1 and CDR2: SGHRS, YFSETQ. The CDR3 bases are TGCGCCAGCAGCTTGGGGGACAGGGGGCTTGGAGAGACCCAGTACTTC. Protein product: CASSLGDRGLGETQYF.

The V call is TRBV19, the J call TRBJ2-3; D not resolved. CDR1 and CDR2 from the germline V gene are LNHDA and SQIVND (reference sequence). This CDR3 is 14 amino acids long. Trimming pared 2 bases from V and 0 bases from J, leaving 6 bases between. CDR3 nucleotide sequence: TGTGCCAGTAGTATACGAAGTAGCACAGATACGCAGTATTTT. Translation gives CASSIRSSTDTQYF.

This chain links TRBV11-2 with TRBJ2-1; D is ambiguous. CDR3 length: 13 residues. The V end lost 5 bases, the J end lost 7 bases, and 12 bases lay between the germline ends. The germline gives CDR1 SGHAT, CDR2 FQNNGV. The CDR3 bases are TGTGCCAGCAGCCGAAACGTCGGGAATGAGCAGTTCTTC. Translation gives CASSRNVGNEQFF.

This chain uses TRBV5-6 with TRBJ1-2; D unclear. Germline V gene data show CDR1 as SGHDT and CDR2 as YYEEEE. V was pared by 5 bases and J by 8 bases, with 25 bases between. The CDR3 runs to 16 residues. CDR3 protein: CASSRVTTTSPYGYTF. CDR3 nucleotide sequence: TGTGCCAGCAGTAGGGTTACTACTACCTCCCCATACGGCTACACCTTC.

The V call is TRBV18, the J call TRBJ1-4; a weak D match, TRBD1 (5 bases). CDR3 length equals 13 residues. CDR1 KGHSH and CDR2 LQKENI come from the germline V gene. Deletions cut 4 bases from V and 5 bases from J, with 8 bases between. The CDR3 DNA reads TGTGCCAGCTCACTCGACAGAAATGAAAAACTGTTTTTT. Its translation is CASSLDRNEKLFF. Based on the CDR3 plus reference TRBV18 and TRBJ1-4, the full variable domain is NAGVMQNPRHLVRRRGQEARLRCSPMKGHSHVYWYRQLPEEGLKFMVYLQKENIIDESGMPKERFSAEFPKEGPSILRIQQVVRGDSAAYFCASSLDRNEKLFFGSGTQLSVL.

The chain combines TRBV18 with TRBJ1-4, with a tentative D call TRBD1 (5 bases). The CDR3 has 18 amino acids. From germline, CDR1 is KGHSH and CDR2 LQKENI. V lost 3 bases and J 5 bases, leaving 22 bases between the germline ends. The DNA for the CDR3 is TGTGCCAGCTCACCTACCTCTCTTTCCGGGACCGGCAATGAAAAACTGTTTTTT. Its translation: CASSPTSLSGTGNEKLFF.

The CDR3 DNA reads as TGTGCCAGCAGTCCTATCGGGACACGCACAGATACGCAGTATTTT. This translates into CASSPIGTRTDTQYF. The gene calls are TRBV28 and TRBJ2-3, with D maybe TRBD1 (6 bases). Germline CDR1 and CDR2: MDHEN and SYDVKM. There are 15 residues in the CDR3. The V end was cut by 5 bases, the J end by 1 base, with 13 bases between.

The V gene is TRBV5-4, the J gene TRBJ2-5, with 8 bases that match TRBD2. Germline V gene sequence: CDR1 SGHNT, CDR2 YYREEE (reference sequence). CDR3 size: 14 residues. V lost 3 bases to trimming and J lost 5 bases; unmatched junction nucleotides: 6. The CDR3 loop reads CASSSGTRSETQYF. CDR3 in DNA: TGTGCCAGCAGCTCCGGGACTAGGAGTGAGACCCAGTACTTC.

Only one count was recorded for this clone. V and J are TRBV7-3 and TRBJ2-1; TRBD2 is a possible D gene (6 bases). The germline CDR1 and CDR2 sequences are SGHTA and FQGTGA. Deletions cut 5 bases from V and 3 bases from J, with 17 bases between. The CDR3 is 16 residues long. CDR3 bases: TGTGCCAGCAGCCTCGGCGGGCGGGACCTCTACAATGAGCAGTTCTTC. This encodes CASSLGGRDLYNEQFF.

The J gene is TRBJ1-4, the V gene TRBV11-2; a possible D gene is TRBD1 (5 bases). Germline CDR1 and CDR2: SGHAT and FQNNGV. Trimming took off 3 bases at V and 0 bases at J, with 14 bases between the two ends. CDR3 length: 17 amino acids. Written as DNA, the CDR3 is TGTGCCAGCAGCTTTACCGGCCAGGGATCAACTAATGAAAAACTGTTTTTT. Its protein product is CASSFTGQGSTNEKLFF.

This chain links TRBV18 with TRBJ1-1; 7 nucleotides match TRBD1. V gave up 3 bases and J gave up 6 bases; unmatched junction bases: 10. This CDR3 spans 15 amino acids. In germline, CDR1 is KGHSH, CDR2 LQKENI. CDR3 nucleotide sequence: TGTGCCAGCTCACCGCTACAGGGGATAAGAGCTGAAGCTTTCTTT. It codes for CASSPLQGIRAEAFF.

The sample holds one count of this clone. The J gene is TRBJ2-7, the V gene TRBV2, with TRBD1 identical over 9 bases. Germline-derived CDR1 and CDR2 are SNHLY and FYNNEI. There are 12 residues in the CDR3. Trimming cost V 5 bases and J 7 bases; bases outside gene matches: 3. The CDR3 bases are TGTGCCAGCAGTCTCGGACAGGGGGAGCAGTACTTC. Protein sequence: CASSLGQGEQYF. Variable domain in full (rest from reference TRBV2 and TRBJ2-7): EPEVTQTPSHQVTQMGQEVILRCVPISNHLYFYWYRQILGQKVEFLVSFYNNEISEKSEIFDDQFSVERPDGSNFTLKIRSTKLEDSAMYFCASSLGQGEQYFGPGTRLTVT.

CDR3 nucleotides: TGTGCCAGCAGGATGGGACTCGACGAGCAGTACTTC. Its translation: CASRMGLDEQYF. V usage is TRBV6-1 and J usage is TRBJ2-7; the D gene is possibly TRBD2 (6 bases). With 6 bases removed from V and 5 bases from J, the gap between germline ends came to 11 bases. The CDR3 length is 12 residues. Germline loops: CDR1 MNHNS, CDR2 SASEGT.

The rearrangement links TRBV11-2 to TRBJ2-1; 7 bases line up with TRBD1. The CDR3 is 16 amino acids. The J segment lost 3 bases and the V segment lost 3 bases, leaving 8 bases of the junction unmatched. Germline V lookup: CDR1 SGHAT, CDR2 FQNNGV. Written as DNA, the CDR3 is TGTGCCAGCAGCTTTGTCACGACAGGGAACTACAATGAGCAGTTCTTC. Its translation is CASSFVTTGNYNEQFF. Full variable domain (rest looked up from reference TRBV11-2 and TRBJ2-1): EAGVAQSPRYKIIEKRQSVAFWCNPISGHATLYWYQQILGQGPKLLIQFQNNGVVDDSQLPKDRFSAERLKGVDSTLKIQPAKLEDSAVYLCASSFVTTGNYNEQFFGPGTRLTVL.

The genes are TRBV6-1 and TRBJ2-2; D is perhaps TRBD1 (7 bases). This CDR3 contains 15 residues. The V end was cut by 6 bases, the J end by 1 base, with 12 bases between. Germline CDR1 MNHNS, CDR2 SASEGT. CDR3 sequence reads: CASSPRGVNTGELFF. The CDR3 nucleotides read TGTGCCAGCAGCCCCAGGGGGGTGAACACCGGGGAGCTGTTTTTT.

This clone was recorded once. This rearrangement joins TRBV7-9 to TRBJ2-2; TRBD1 matches 9 bases. This CDR3 is built from 15 residues. V trimming: 5 bases; J trimming: 4 bases; junction bases outside the gene matches: 5. Germline CDR1 reads SEHNR; CDR2 reads FQNEAQ (reference sequence). The CDR3 region has the DNA TGTGCCAGCAGCAGTACAGGGGGCAGCACCGGGGAGCTGTTTTTT. Protein product: CASSSTGGSTGELFF.

This clone has more than one count but fewer than ten. This chain links TRBV28 with TRBJ1-2, with D hard to call. V was shortened by 2 bases and J by 0 bases, with 7 bases between the two germline ends. There are 14 residues in the CDR3. CDR1 and CDR2 (germline): MDHEN, SYDVKM. CDR3 nucleotide sequence: TGTGCCAGCAGTTTACGGGGTTCTAACTATGGCTACACCTTC. It yields the protein CASSLRGSNYGYTF.

The rearrangement uses TRBV5-1 and TRBJ1-1; D is ambiguous. Trimming removed 0 bases from V and 1 base from J, with 7 bases in between. The CDR3 is made up of 14 amino acids. The V gene's germline CDR1 is SGHRS and CDR2 YFSETQ. The CDR3 protein is CASSLVPGNTEAFF. As DNA, the CDR3 is TGCGCCAGCAGCTTGGTTCCGGGGAACACTGAAGCTTTCTTT.

This chain joins TRBV9 and TRBJ1-2; 7 positions match TRBD1. CDR3 length: 14 residues. The germline CDR1 and CDR2 sequences are SGDLS and YYNGEE. Trimming took 3 bases from V and 1 from J; bases not matched to a gene: 3. CDR3 coding DNA: TGTGCCAGCAGCGGGACAGGTTTTAACTATGGCTACACCTTC. Translating it yields CASSGTGFNYGYTF.

The chain employs TRBV28 and TRBJ1-2; D uncertain. The germline V gene encodes CDR1 MDHEN and CDR2 SYDVKM. V was shortened by 6 bases and J by 2 bases, with 13 bases between the two germline ends. This CDR3 has 14 residues. The CDR3 bases are TGTGCCAGCAGAGGGTTATCCCTCAACTATGGCTACACCTTC. Translation gives CASRGLSLNYGYTF.

The chain joins TRBV6-6 to TRBJ2-5; perhaps TRBD2 as D (5 bases). Between the trimmed V and J ends, which lost 2 bases and 1 base, there was a span of 8 bases. The CDR3 has 14 residues. CDR1 is MNHNY and CDR2 is SVGAGI in the germline V gene (reference sequence). The CDR3 here is CASSYPGFQETQYF. CDR3 bases: TGTGCCAGCAGTTACCCGGGGTTCCAAGAGACCCAGTACTTC.

The genes are TRBV28 and TRBJ1-5; D possibly corresponds to TRBD1 (5 bases). The germline gives CDR1 MDHEN, CDR2 SYDVKM. Trimming removed 4 bases from V and 0 bases from J, with 10 bases in between. The CDR3 covers 15 residues. The CDR3 nucleotides are TGTGCCAGCAGTTCGGGGGACTCTAGCAATCAGCCCCAGCATTTT. Translating it yields CASSSGDSSNQPQHF. Filled out from reference TRBV28 and TRBJ1-5, the complete variable domain reads DVKVTQSSRYLVKRTGEKVFLECVQDMDHENMFWYRQDPGLGLRLIYFSYDVKMKEKGDIPEGYSVSREKKERFSLILESASTNQTSMYLCASSSGDSSNQPQHFGDGTRLSIL.

The V and J genes are TRBV28 and TRBJ1-2, with D perhaps matching TRBD1 (5 bases). The germline V and J ends were trimmed by 2 bases and 3 bases, with 13 bases remaining between them. Germline CDR1 is MDHEN and CDR2 is SYDVKM. This CDR3 comprises 15 residues. The CDR3: CASSLVSGWYYGYTF. The CDR3 coding sequence is TGTGCCAGCAGTTTAGTTTCAGGGTGGTACTATGGCTACACCTTC.

This clone was picked up a small number of times. This rearrangement joins TRBV13 to TRBJ2-7; tentatively, D is TRBD1 or TRBD2 (5 bases each). Germline V CDR1 and CDR2: PRHDT, FYEKMQ (reference sequence). The CDR3 is made up of 14 amino acids. With 5 bases removed from V and 5 bases from J, the gap between germline ends came to 16 bases. CDR3 DNA: TGTGCCAGCAGCAGGGGACGGCCGCAGAACGAGCAGTACTTC. The encoded protein is CASSRGRPQNEQYF.

This chain uses TRBV19 with TRBJ2-7; a weak D match, TRBD1 (5 bases). CDR1 and CDR2 from the germline V gene are LNHDA and SQIVND (reference sequence). The V gene lost 1 base and the J gene lost 0 bases, with 10 bases spanning the gap. The CDR3 extends over 15 amino acids. CDR3 coding DNA: TGTGCCAGTAGTATAGGTGGGGCGGACTCCTACGAGCAGTACTTC. It is translated as CASSIGGADSYEQYF.

The sample holds a few counts of this clone. The genes are TRBV25-1 and TRBJ1-1; D is undetermined. Germline lookup yields CDR1 MGHDK and CDR2 SYGVNS. Trimming stripped 5 bases from V and 5 bases from J, with 9 bases between. The CDR3 extends over 12 amino acids. For the CDR3, the DNA is TGTGCCAGCAGTTGGGGTGGAACTGAAGCTTTCTTT. Translated: CASSWGGTEAFF. Variable domain in full (rest from reference TRBV25-1 and TRBJ1-1): EADIYQTPRYLVIGTGKKITLECSQTMGHDKMYWYQQDPGMELHLIHYSYGVNSTEKGDLSSESTVSRIRTEHFPLTLESARPSHTSQYLCASSWGGTEAFFGQGTRLTVV.